This T cell receptor (beta chain) derives from a study of EBV T-cell therapy then PD-1 blockade in nasopharyngeal carcinoma (dated by TCRdb to 2020 to 2023). The treatment or condition label corresponds to: AdE1-LMPpoly-expanded autologous EBV-specific T-cell therapy followed by anti-PD-1 nivolumab. Genomic DNA was extracted from sorted cells using the Qiagen DNeasy Kit. The immunoSEQ platform was used for deep sequencing of the TCR beta chain. From the authors' description of their analysis: Repertoire data analysis was performed with the immunoSEQ Analyzer software. This immuneACCESS table, as held by TCRdb, lists in-frame sequences with V and J called but not all clones. Of the missing ones, under half trace to an unresolved V gene in checked studies; the others have no known cause. V, J and clone size are those of that table, while D and trimming were read from the DNA. Present in this sample are 13,000 to 15,000 clones, 80% to 85% of which were seen just once. The ten largest clones represent less than 35% of the sample.

CDR1 and CDR2 were assigned from the germline V gene as SGDLS and YYNGEE. The V and J ends are trimmed by 2 bases and 0 bases, leaving 5 bases between them. The CDR3 runs 13 amino acids, cysteine and phenylalanine included. Only the CDR3 DNA stays, 39 bases, in frame from base 1. Comments on this clone: Its antigen specificity is not known. Per-base quality was not reported, and no clone a single base away is much larger than it.

In this chain, TRBV9 is recombined with TRBJ1-2; too little of a D gene remains to name it. This sample comprised CD8+ T cells from blood, obtained at day 105 from a patient whose treatment included autologous EBV-specific T cells and nivolumab. The clonotype originates from a man in his forties with nasopharyngeal carcinoma. This receptor has the CDR3 CASSVAANYGYTF. The DNA sequence reads TGTGCCAGCAGCGTTGCCGCTAACTATGGCTACACCTTC.